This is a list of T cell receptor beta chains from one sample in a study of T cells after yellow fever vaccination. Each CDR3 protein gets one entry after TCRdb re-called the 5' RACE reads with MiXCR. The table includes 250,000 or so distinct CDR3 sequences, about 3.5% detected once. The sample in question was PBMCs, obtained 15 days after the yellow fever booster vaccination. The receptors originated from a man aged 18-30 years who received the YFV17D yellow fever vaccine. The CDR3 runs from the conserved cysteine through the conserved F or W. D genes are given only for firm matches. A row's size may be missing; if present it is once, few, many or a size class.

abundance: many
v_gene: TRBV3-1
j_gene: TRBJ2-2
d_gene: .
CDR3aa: CASSLPGGPNTGELFF
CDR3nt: TGTGCCAGCAGCCTCCCGGGGGGCCCGAACACCGGGGAGCTGTTTTTT

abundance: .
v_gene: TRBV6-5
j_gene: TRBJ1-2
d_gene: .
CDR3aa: CASSYAGLDYGYTF
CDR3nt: TGTGCCAGCAGTTACGCAGGACTTGACTATGGCTACACCTTC

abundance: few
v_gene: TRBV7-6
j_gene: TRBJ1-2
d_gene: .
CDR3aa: CASSLVRDGVAYGYTF
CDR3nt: TGTGCCAGCAGCCTTGTACGGGACGGGGTAGCCTATGGCTACACCTTC

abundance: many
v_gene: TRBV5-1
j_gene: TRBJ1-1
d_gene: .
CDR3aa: CASSLERAEAFF
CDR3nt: TGCGCCAGCAGCTTGGAAAGGGCTGAAGCTTTCTTT

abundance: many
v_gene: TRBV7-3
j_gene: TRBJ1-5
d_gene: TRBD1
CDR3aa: CASSQGAYQPQHF
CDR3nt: TGTGCCAGCAGCCAGGGGGCTTACCAGCCCCAGCATTTT

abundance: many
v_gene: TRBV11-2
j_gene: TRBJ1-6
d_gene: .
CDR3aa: CASSFDGPDSPLHF
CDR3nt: TGTGCCAGCAGCTTCGACGGCCCGGATTCACCCCTCCACTTT

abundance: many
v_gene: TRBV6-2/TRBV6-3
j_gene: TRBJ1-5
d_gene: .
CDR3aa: CASSPVGEMGQPQHF
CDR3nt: TGTGCCAGCAGCCCCGTCGGGGAGATGGGACAGCCCCAGCATTTT

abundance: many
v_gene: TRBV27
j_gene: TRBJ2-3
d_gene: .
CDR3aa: CASSPYNGVNTDTQYF
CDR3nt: TGTGCCAGCAGTCCGTATAACGGCGTGAACACAGATACGCAGTATTTT

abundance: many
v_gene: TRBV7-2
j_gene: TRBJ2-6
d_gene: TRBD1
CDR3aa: CASIGGSYGTAISGANVLTF
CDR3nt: TGTGCCAGCATCGGAGGCAGTTACGGGACAGCCATCTCTGGGGCCAACGTCCTGACTTTC

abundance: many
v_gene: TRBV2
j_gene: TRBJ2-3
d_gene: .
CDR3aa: CASSEFDGPSYTQYF
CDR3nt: TGTGCCAGCAGTGAATTCGACGGGCCGAGTTATACGCAGTATTTT

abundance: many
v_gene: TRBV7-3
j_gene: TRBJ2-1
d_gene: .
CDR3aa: CASSLARSEQFF
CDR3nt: TGTGCCAGCAGCTTAGCAAGGTCGGAGCAGTTCTTC

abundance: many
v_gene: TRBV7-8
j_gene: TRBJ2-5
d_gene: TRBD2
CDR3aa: CASSLSGGGLAGYKTQYF
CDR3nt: TGTGCCAGCAGCTTATCGGGAGGCGGGCTAGCGGGGTATAAGACCCAGTACTTC

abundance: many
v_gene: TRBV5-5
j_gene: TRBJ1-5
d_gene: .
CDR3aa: CASSFRPGPSVPQHF
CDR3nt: TGTGCCAGCAGCTTTCGCCCCGGGCCCTCGGTGCCCCAGCATTTT

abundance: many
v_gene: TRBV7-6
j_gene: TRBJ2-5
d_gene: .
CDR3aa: CASSFRAHETQYF
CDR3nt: TGTGCCAGCAGCTTTAGGGCTCACGAGACCCAGTACTTC

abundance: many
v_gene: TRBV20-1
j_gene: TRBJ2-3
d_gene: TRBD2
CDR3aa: CSAGYSGGARDTQYF
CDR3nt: TGCAGTGCTGGGTATAGCGGGGGGGCCCGGGATACGCAGTATTTT

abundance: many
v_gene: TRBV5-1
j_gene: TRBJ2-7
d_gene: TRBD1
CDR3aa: CASSVSGTEFYEQYF
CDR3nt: TGCGCCAGCAGCGTATCCGGGACAGAATTCTACGAGCAGTACTTC

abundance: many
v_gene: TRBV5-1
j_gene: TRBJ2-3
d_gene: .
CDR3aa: CASSLADRSTDTQYF
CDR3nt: TGCGCCAGCAGCTTGGCGGACCGTAGCACAGATACGCAGTATTTT

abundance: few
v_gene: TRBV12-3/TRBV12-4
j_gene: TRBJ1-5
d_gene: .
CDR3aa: CASSPRSGPSANQPQHF
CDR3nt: TGTGCCAGCAGCCCCAGGTCTGGGCCATCTGCTAATCAGCCCCAGCATTTT

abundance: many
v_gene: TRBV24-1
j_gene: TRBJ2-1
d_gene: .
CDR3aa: CATSDYAYGIGFF
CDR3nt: TGTGCCACCAGTGATTATGCTTACGGGATCGGGTTCTTC

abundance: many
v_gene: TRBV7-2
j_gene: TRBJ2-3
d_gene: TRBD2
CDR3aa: CASSSGGGEGTQYF
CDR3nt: TGTGCCAGCAGCTCGGGGGGGGGCGAAGGTACGCAGTATTTT

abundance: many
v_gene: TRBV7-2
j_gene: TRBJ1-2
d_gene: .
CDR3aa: CASSEPHITGYTF
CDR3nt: TGTGCCAGCAGCGAGCCGCATATCACTGGCTACACCTTC

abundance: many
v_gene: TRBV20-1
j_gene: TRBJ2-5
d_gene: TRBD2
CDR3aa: CSASGGLAVSETQYF
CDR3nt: TGCAGTGCTAGTGGGGGACTAGCCGTTTCTGAGACCCAGTACTTC

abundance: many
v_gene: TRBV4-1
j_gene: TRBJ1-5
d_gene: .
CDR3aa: CASSQETGAHNQPQHF
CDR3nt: TGCGCCAGCAGCCAAGAAACCGGGGCTCATAATCAGCCCCAGCATTTT

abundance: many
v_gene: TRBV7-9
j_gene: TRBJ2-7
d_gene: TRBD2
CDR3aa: CASSAGTSADEQYF
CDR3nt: TGTGCCAGCAGCGCCGGGACTAGCGCGGACGAGCAGTACTTC

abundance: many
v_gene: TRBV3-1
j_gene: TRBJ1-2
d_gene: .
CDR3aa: CASSRRRTDGNYGYTF
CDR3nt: TGTGCCAGCAGCCGGAGGCGGACGGACGGGAACTATGGCTACACCTTC

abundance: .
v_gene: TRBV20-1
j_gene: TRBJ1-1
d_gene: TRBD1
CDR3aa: CSALPGSGGREAFF
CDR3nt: TGCAGTGCTCTCCCCGGATCAGGGGGCAGGGAAGCTTTCTTT

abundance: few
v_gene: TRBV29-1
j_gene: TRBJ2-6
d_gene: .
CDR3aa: CSVEDFRGAGANVLTF
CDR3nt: TGCAGCGTTGAAGATTTTAGAGGAGCCGGGGCCAACGTCCTGACTTTC

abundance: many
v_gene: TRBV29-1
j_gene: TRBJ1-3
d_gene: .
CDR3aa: CSAVGAQGLPGNTIYF
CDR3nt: TGCAGCGCCGTCGGGGCACAGGGTCTTCCTGGAAACACCATATATTTT

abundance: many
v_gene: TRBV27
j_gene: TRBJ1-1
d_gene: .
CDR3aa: CASSLGGTGTEAFF
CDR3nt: TGTGCCAGCAGTTTGGGGGGCACGGGCACTGAAGCTTTCTTT

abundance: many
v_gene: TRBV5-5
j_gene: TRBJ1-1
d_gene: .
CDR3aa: CASSLGGDTEAFF
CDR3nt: TGTGCCAGCAGCCTGGGGGGGGATACTGAAGCTTTCTTT

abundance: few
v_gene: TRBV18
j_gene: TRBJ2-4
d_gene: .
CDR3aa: CASSPRRDENIQYF
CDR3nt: TGTGCCAGCTCACCGCGCCGAGATGAAAACATTCAGTACTTC

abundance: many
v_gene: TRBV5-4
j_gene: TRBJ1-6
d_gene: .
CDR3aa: CASSGGRGALHF
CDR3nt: TGTGCCAGCAGCGGGGGCAGAGGGGCCCTCCACTTT

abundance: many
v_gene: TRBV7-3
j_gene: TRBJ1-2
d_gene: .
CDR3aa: CASSPTTNYGYTF
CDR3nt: TGTGCCAGCAGCCCAACCACTAACTATGGCTACACCTTC

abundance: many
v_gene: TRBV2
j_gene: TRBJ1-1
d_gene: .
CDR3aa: CASSWAPGDTEAFF
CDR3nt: TGTGCCAGCAGCTGGGCTCCCGGAGACACTGAAGCTTTCTTT

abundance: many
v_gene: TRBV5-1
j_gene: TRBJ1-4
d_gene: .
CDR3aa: CASSLTVGASNEKLFF
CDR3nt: TGCGCCAGCAGCTTAACAGTAGGGGCTTCTAATGAAAAACTGTTTTTT

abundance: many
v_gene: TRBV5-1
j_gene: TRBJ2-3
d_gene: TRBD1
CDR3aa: CASRRQGGTDTQYF
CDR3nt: TGCGCCAGCAGGAGACAGGGAGGCACAGATACGCAGTATTTT

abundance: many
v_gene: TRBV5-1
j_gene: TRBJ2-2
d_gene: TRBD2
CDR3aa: CASSRAGGPTGELFF
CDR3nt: TGCGCCAGCAGCCGAGCGGGGGGCCCGACCGGGGAGCTGTTTTTT

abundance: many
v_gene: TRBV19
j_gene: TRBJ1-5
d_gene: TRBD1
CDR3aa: CASSIESGQGQPQHF
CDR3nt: TGTGCCAGTAGTATAGAATCGGGACAGGGCCAGCCCCAGCATTTT

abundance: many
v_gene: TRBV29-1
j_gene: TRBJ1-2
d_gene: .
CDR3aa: CSVGDVSNYGYTF
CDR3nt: TGCAGCGTTGGGGACGTATCTAACTATGGCTACACCTTC

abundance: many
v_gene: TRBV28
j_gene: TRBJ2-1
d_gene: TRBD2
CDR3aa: CASSLLAGEQFF
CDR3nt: TGTGCCAGCAGTTTACTAGCGGGGGAGCAGTTCTTC

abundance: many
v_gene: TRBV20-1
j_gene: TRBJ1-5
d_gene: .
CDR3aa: CSAAPWGASGNQPQHF
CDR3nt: TGCAGTGCGGCACCGTGGGGGGCTAGTGGCAATCAGCCCCAGCATTTT

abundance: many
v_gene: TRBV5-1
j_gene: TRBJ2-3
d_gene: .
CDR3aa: CASRTGTSTDTQYF
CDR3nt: TGCGCCAGCAGGACGGGAACTAGCACAGATACGCAGTATTTT

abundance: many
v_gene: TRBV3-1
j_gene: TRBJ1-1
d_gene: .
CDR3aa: CASSHGLEAFF
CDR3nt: TGTGCCAGCAGCCACGGCCTCGAAGCTTTCTTT

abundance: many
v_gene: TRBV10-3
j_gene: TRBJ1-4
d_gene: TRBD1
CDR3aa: CAISTRPGQGIEKLFF
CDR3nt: TGTGCCATCAGCACCCGACCGGGACAGGGGATAGAAAAACTGTTTTTT

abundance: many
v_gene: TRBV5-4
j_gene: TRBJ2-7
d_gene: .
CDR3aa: CASSFTGGNEQYF
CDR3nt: TGTGCCAGCAGCTTTACCGGGGGCAACGAGCAGTACTTC

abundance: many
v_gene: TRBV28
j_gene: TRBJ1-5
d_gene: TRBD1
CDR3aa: CARWTGGFQPQHF
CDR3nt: TGTGCCAGATGGACAGGGGGCTTTCAGCCCCAGCATTTT

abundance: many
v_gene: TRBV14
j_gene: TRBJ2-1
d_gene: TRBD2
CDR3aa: CASSRPGLARHNEQFF
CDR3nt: TGTGCCAGCAGCCGACCGGGACTAGCTCGGCACAATGAGCAGTTCTTC

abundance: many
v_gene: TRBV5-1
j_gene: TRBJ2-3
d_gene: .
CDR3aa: CASSPLSGADTQYF
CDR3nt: TGCGCCAGCAGCCCCCTCTCAGGGGCAGATACGCAGTATTTT

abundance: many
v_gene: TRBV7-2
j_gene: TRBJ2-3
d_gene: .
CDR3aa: CASSFENTDTQYF
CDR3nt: TGTGCCAGCAGCTTCGAGAACACAGATACGCAGTATTTT

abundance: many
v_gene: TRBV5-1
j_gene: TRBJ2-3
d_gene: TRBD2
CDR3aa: CASSLEAGGVTDTQYF
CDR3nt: TGCGCCAGCAGCTTGGAGGCGGGGGGAGTCACAGATACGCAGTATTTT

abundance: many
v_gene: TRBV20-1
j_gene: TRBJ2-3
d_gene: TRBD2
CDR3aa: CSAPSSLAGDTQYF
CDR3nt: TGCAGTGCCCCCTCCTCTCTAGCGGGAGATACGCAGTATTTT

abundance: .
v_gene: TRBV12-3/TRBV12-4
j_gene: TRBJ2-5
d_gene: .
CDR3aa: CASGDGRQETQYF
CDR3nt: TGTGCCAGCGGGGACGGCCGCCAAGAGACCCAGTACTTC